The 3 T cell receptor beta chains below were found in one sample sequenced in a study of blood T cell repertoires in COVID-19. The assay was immunoSEQ multiplex PCR, and TCRdb's table has in-frame clones only and misses some. Of fewer than 150,000 clones listed, around 88% are singletons. The sequenced sample consisted of peripheral blood. These receptor sequences come from a woman in her forties or fifties with active or convalescent COVID-19.

The V gene is TRBV7-9, the J gene TRBJ2-7; a weak D match, TRBD2 (6 bases). The V gene lost 5 bases and the J gene lost 3 bases, with 20 bases spanning the gap. The length of the CDR3 is 16 residues. From germline, CDR1 is SEHNR and CDR2 FQNEAQ (reference sequence). The CDR3 is CASSLRMGGAIYEQYF. Written as DNA, the CDR3 is TGTGCCAGCAGCCTAAGAATGGGCGGGGCTATCTACGAGCAGTACTTC.

This clone was detected once. The rearrangement links TRBV25-1 to TRBJ2-3, with D perhaps matching TRBD2 (6 bases). Trimming pared 4 bases from V and 3 bases from J, leaving 14 bases between. The CDR3 extends over 15 amino acids. Germline CDR1 and CDR2: MGHDK and SYGVNS. The CDR3 nucleotides are TGTGCCAGCAGTGTAACGGGAGCATTTACAGATACGCAGTATTTT. It translates to CASSVTGAFTDTQYF.

The table lists this clone with a count of one. The chain uses TRBV27 and TRBJ2-3, with 9 positions matching TRBD1. Germline CDR1 is MNHEY and CDR2 is SMNVEV (reference sequence). The CDR3 is made up of 15 amino acids. The J segment lost 4 bases and the V segment lost 5 bases, leaving 7 bases of the junction unmatched. The CDR3 spells CASSPAGTGSDTQYF. In DNA, the CDR3 is TGTGCCAGCAGTCCCGCCGGGACAGGGTCAGATACGCAGTATTTT.